The entry below describes one T cell receptor beta chain. Germline V gene sequence: CDR1 MGHRA, CDR2 YSYEKL. The CDR3 length is 17 residues. V was pared by 0 bases and J by 0 bases, with 14 bases between. PCR was performed using 60 Vbeta and 13 Jbeta primers. Only in-frame clones appear in the TCRdb table, and some are missing; sequencing was by immunoSEQ multiplex PCR. Seen in this sample are under 100,000 clones; the ten most common clones hold 3% to 3.5%. These data originate in a study of cytomegalovirus exposure and HLA in healthy donors. The receptor comes from a woman between 25 and 40 years old in good health and CMV-seronegative. The V and J genes are TRBV4-1 and TRBJ1-1; D gene unclear. Sequences were obtained from PBMCs. The CDR3 coding sequence is TGCGCCAGCAGCCAAGAAGAGAGGATATCCATGAACACTGAAGCTTTCTTT. Its translation is CASSQEERISMNTEAFF.